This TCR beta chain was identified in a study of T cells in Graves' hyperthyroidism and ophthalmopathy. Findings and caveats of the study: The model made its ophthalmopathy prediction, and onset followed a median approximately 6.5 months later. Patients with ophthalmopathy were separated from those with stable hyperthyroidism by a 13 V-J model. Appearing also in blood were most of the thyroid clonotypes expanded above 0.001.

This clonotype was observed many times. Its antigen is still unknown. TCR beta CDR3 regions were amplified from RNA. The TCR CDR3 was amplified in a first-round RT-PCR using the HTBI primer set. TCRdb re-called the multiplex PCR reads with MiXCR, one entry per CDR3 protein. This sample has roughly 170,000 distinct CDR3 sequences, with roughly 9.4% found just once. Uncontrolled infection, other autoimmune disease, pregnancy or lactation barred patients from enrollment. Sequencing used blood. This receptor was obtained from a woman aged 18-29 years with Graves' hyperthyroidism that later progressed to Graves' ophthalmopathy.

In nucleotides, the CDR3 is TGCAGTGCTAGGGCCTACGGGAACACCGGGGAGCTGTTTTTT. Protein: CSARAYGNTGELFF. The V gene is TRBV20-1, the J gene TRBJ2-2; D is unresolved. Per germline, CDR1 DFQATT and CDR2 SNEGSKA (reference sequence). The CDR3 spans 14 residues. V shed 3 bases and J shed 1 base, with 9 bases lying between them.